This TCR beta chain came from a study of cytomegalovirus exposure and HLA in healthy donors. Study-wide context: It was reported in a later analysis that the same platform had been used for the roughly 110 validation repertoires as for the 666 first-cohort repertoires. Study-level findings and limits: Confirmation was obtained in vitro that a few CMV-associated chains are specific for CMV antigens.

In the case of this clone: Its antigen is not known.

V gave up 3 bases and J gave up 6 bases, with 13 bases separating them. CDR1 and CDR2 (germline): SQVTM, ANQGSEA. This CDR3 comprises 13 residues. Separation from the roughly 680-subject first cohort characterized the approximately 120-subject validation cohort, to which the donors belonged. Generated by immunoSEQ multiplex PCR, the TCRdb table keeps only in-frame clones and is missing some. The table includes nearly 110,000 clones, around 89% detected once. The sample comprised PBMCs. The V and J genes are TRBV29-1 and TRBJ2-3, with D perhaps matching TRBD1 (6 bases). This clonotype originated in a woman between 18 and 29 years old in good health and CMV-seropositive. CDR3 sequence (DNA): TGCAGCGTTGATCAGTCCAGGGGTGATACGCAGTATTTT. As protein: CSVDQSRGDTQYF.